Listed below are T cell receptor beta chains from one sample, sequenced in a study of CD8 T cells in ankylosing spondylitis. TCRdb re-derived calls from the 5' RACE reads in MiXCR, one entry per CDR3 protein. The sample has approximately 300,000 distinct CDR3 sequences, 15% to 20% seen once. Sequences were obtained from blood, either unsorted or a sorted T cell fraction (not recorded which). These receptors all come from a male donor with ankylosing spondylitis or in good health (not recorded which). The CDR3 runs from the conserved cysteine through the conserved F or W. A D gene is named only where the DNA matches it firmly. Some rows mark clone size as missing; the rest say once, few, many or name a class of expanded clone.

d_call j_call clone_size v_call cdr3_nt cdr3_aa
TRBD2 TRBJ2-1 NA TRBV11-2 TGTGCCAGCAGCCCGGGACTAGCCTCCTACAATGAGCAGTTCTTC CASSPGLASYNEQFF
NA TRBJ2-5 many TRBV12-3/TRBV12-4 TGTGCCAGCAGTTCGTTTGAGTACCAAGAGACCCAGTACTTC CASSSFEYQETQYF
TRBD2 TRBJ2-5 few TRBV4-2 TGTGCCAGCAGCCGAGAGGGGACTAGCGGGATGGGGGGGGAGACCCAGTACTTC CASSREGTSGMGGETQYF
TRBD2 TRBJ2-3 NA TRBV20-1 TGCAGTGCGAGACTAGCGGGGATCACAGATACGCAGTATTTT CSARLAGITDTQYF
NA TRBJ2-1 NA TRBV12-3/TRBV12-4 TGTGCCAGCACCCCATCCGGCGGGGCCCCCTCCTACAATGAGCAGTTCTTC CASTPSGGAPSYNEQFF
NA TRBJ1-2 NA TRBV12-3/TRBV12-4 TGTGCCAGCAGCAGACGGCTAGCTAACTATGGCTACACCTTC CASSRRLANYGYTF
NA TRBJ1-5 few TRBV12-3/TRBV12-4 TGTGCCAGCAGTGCCCGCGGGGGCTCGAAGGATCAGCCCCAGCATTTT CASSARGGSKDQPQHF
NA TRBJ2-1 few TRBV12-3/TRBV12-4 TGTGCCAGCAGTTTTACCCGGCCTGAGCAGTTCTTC CASSFTRPEQFF
NA TRBJ1-6 many TRBV20-1 TGCAGTGCTAGAGATCCGGGAGGTCTAGGCTCACCCCTCCACTTT CSARDPGGLGSPLHF
NA TRBJ1-5 NA TRBV6-1 TGTGCCAGCAATCCTACAGGTCTGCGGTATAGCAATCAGCCCCAGCATTTT CASNPTGLRYSNQPQHF